This T cell receptor (beta chain) is from a study of Ad26.COV2.S vaccination and SARS-CoV-2 variants. Study-wide background: Trial arm assignment for the donor was COV1001 Ad26.COV2.S.

Treatment given: around 19 received Ad26.COV2.S at low or high dose, single or two shots; 5 received placebo; per-sample allocation not given. Repertoires come from day 63 after the first vaccine or placebo injection. Cohort 1b enrolled adults aged 18-55 years in Boston. In the case of this clone: What it recognizes is unknown.

Regarding the study as a whole: Among vaccine recipients, spike-specific TCR breadth exceeded that of placebo recipients.

This CDR3 has 14 residues. The ends lost 7 bases at V and 6 bases at J; junction bases unmatched: 10. Germline V gene sequence: CDR1 SGHRS, CDR2 YFSETQ. Sequencing was performed with immunoSEQ multiplex PCR; in TCRdb, only in-frame clones are kept and a portion is missing. The profile covers 350,000 to 450,000 clones, with roughly 90% appearing a single time and about 1.6% taken by the ten largest. The chain has TRBV5-1 and TRBJ2-7; TRBD1 agrees at 10 bases. The clonotype comes from a person between 18 and 60 years old who received the Ad26.COV2.S COVID-19 vaccine or a placebo. The source was peripheral blood, collected in a trial of Ad26.COV2.S vaccine versus placebo. Written as DNA, the CDR3 is TGCGCCAGCGGTCCCGGGACAGGGGCTGTCGAGCAGTACTTC. Encoded protein: CASGPGTGAVEQYF.